Below are 18 T cell receptor beta chains sequenced from a single sample in a study of blood T cell repertoires in COVID-19. Some clones are missing from TCRdb's copy, which holds only in-frame ones; the method was immunoSEQ multiplex PCR. The table lists 30,000 to 40,000 clones, roughly nine tenths of them singletons. The material sequenced was peripheral blood. The source is a woman in her 30s in a cohort sampled during active COVID-19.

This rearrangement joins TRBV10-1 to TRBJ1-6, with a weak D call TRBD1 (5 bases). CDR1 is WNHNN and CDR2 is SYGVQD in the germline V gene (reference sequence). CDR3 length equals 15 residues. V lost 0 bases, J lost 10 bases, and 13 bases lay in between. CDR3 coding DNA: TGCGCCAGCAGTGAGTCGACCAGGGAAAAGTCACCCCTCCACTTT. This encodes CASSESTREKSPLHF.

This chain connects TRBV6-6 to TRBJ1-1, with TRBD1 identical over 7 bases. Losses at the gene ends were 8 bases for V and 1 base for J; bases not matched to a gene: 7. The germline CDR1 and CDR2 sequences are MNHNY and SVGAGI (reference sequence). This CDR3 contains 14 residues. CDR3 region: CASYGQDQNTEAFF. The CDR3 nucleotides are TGTGCCAGCTATGGACAGGACCAGAACACTGAAGCTTTCTTT.

This rearrangement joins TRBV5-1 to TRBJ2-1; D unclear. Deletions cut 4 bases from V and 8 bases from J, with 7 bases between. The CDR3 runs 11 residues. Germline assignment: CDR1 SGHRS and CDR2 YFSETQ. The CDR3 spells CASSEADEQFF. The CDR3 coding sequence is TGCGCCAGCAGCGAGGCGGATGAGCAGTTCTTC.

This clone was observed a single time. The chain combines TRBV7-8 with TRBJ2-1, with 7 nucleotides matching TRBD1. After removal of 2 bases from V and 3 bases from J, the junction contained 7 bases not matched to a gene. This CDR3 has 16 residues. The germline V gene encodes CDR1 SGHVS and CDR2 FQNEAQ. For the CDR3, the DNA is TGTGCCAGCAGCTTAAGGGGGCGGACACGCTACAATGAGCAGTTCTTC. Its protein is CASSLRGRTRYNEQFF.

This sequence joins TRBV6-5 and TRBJ2-1; 8 bases align to TRBD2. Germline V gene lookup returns CDR1 MNHEY and CDR2 SVGAGI. V dropped 2 bases and J dropped 6; count of bases not matched to a gene: 3. The CDR3 spans 14 residues. DNA for the CDR3: TGTGCCAGCAGTTACCTCGGACTAGCCAATGAGCAGTTCTTC. Translated, it gives CASSYLGLANEQFF.

This chain joins TRBV11-1 and TRBJ1-6; D is unresolved. This CDR3 has 13 residues. CDR1 and CDR2 from the germline V gene are SGHAT and FQDESV (reference sequence). Trimming took off 0 bases at V and 18 bases at J, with 15 bases between the two ends. The CDR3 spells CASSLAKAARPHF. Here the CDR3 DNA reads TGTGCCAGCAGCTTAGCGAAGGCAGCGCGGCCCCACTTT.

CDR3 region: CASSAGVEQYF. DNA for the CDR3: TGTGCCAGCAGTGCAGGGGTCGAGCAGTACTTC. The chain carries TRBV25-1 and TRBJ2-7; TRBD1 is a possible D gene (6 bases). The germline CDR1 and CDR2 sequences are MGHDK and SYGVNS. The CDR3 has 11 amino acids. V was cut by 4 bases and J by 6 bases, with 7 bases left in between.

This chain joins TRBV3-1 (or the pseudogene TRBV3-2) and TRBJ1-1, with TRBD1 as a possible D gene (6 bases). This CDR3 has 13 amino acids. The V gene's germline CDR1 is LGHDT and CDR2 YNNKEL (reference sequence). Trimming took off 4 bases at V and 4 bases at J, with 10 bases between the two ends. The CDR3 protein is CASSRADSTEAFF. For the CDR3, the DNA is TGTGCCAGCAGCCGGGCGGACAGCACTGAAGCTTTCTTT.

The chain joins TRBV19 to TRBJ1-5; 8 bases map to TRBD1. V shed 7 bases, J shed 3 bases, and the junction held 5 bases outside the gene matches. Germline CDR1 reads LNHDA; CDR2 reads SQIVND (reference sequence). The CDR3 has 14 residues. The CDR3 DNA reads as TGTGCCAGTATGGGACAGGCTCTCAATCAGCCCCAGCATTTT. Residues: CASMGQALNQPQHF.

This clone was counted only a few times. This rearrangement joins TRBV6-6 to TRBJ2-1; 8 bases line up with TRBD2. The CDR3 has 14 residues. The germline V gene has CDR1 MNHNY and CDR2 SVGAGI (reference sequence). V gave up 5 bases and J gave up 7 bases; unmatched junction bases: 7. The DNA for the CDR3 is TGTGCCAGCAGTCCGGGACTAGGGACAAATGAGCAGTTCTTC. Residues: CASSPGLGTNEQFF.

The chain has TRBV27 and TRBJ2-7; 12 bases fit TRBD1. V lost 3 bases, J lost 6 bases, and 9 bases stayed unmatched. Germline CDR1 and CDR2: MNHEY and SMNVEV (reference sequence). This CDR3 has 16 amino acids. The DNA of the CDR3 is TGTGCCAGCAGTTTCTCCCTCGGGACAGGGGGCGTCGAGCAGTACTTC. Its translation: CASSFSLGTGGVEQYF.

V and J are TRBV13 and TRBJ1-3; the D is unclear. Germline-derived CDR1 and CDR2 are PRHDT and FYEKMQ (reference sequence). The V end was cut by 5 bases, the J end by 3 bases, with 11 bases between. The CDR3 has 14 residues. DNA of the CDR3: TGTGCCAGCAGCAGCACGTTTGGTGGAAACACCATATATTTT. It is translated as CASSSTFGGNTIYF.

This chain uses TRBV6-4 with TRBJ1-5; a possible D gene is TRBD1 (6 bases). This CDR3 is built from 16 residues. Between the trimmed V and J ends, which lost 2 bases and 0 bases, there was a span of 11 bases. In germline, CDR1 is MRHNA, CDR2 SNTAGT. The CDR3 sequence: CASSDQDRYSNQPQHF. In DNA, the CDR3 is TGTGCCAGCAGTGACCAGGACAGATATAGCAATCAGCCCCAGCATTTT.

The chain employs TRBV6-5 and TRBJ1-3, with D uncertain. Trimming left V 2 bases short and J 4 bases short, with 12 bases between. The CDR3 totals 15 residues. Germline assignment: CDR1 MNHEY and CDR2 SVGAGI. In nucleotides, the CDR3 is TGTGCCAGCAGTTACGGCTCGGAGGTCGGAAACACCATATATTTT. It is translated as CASSYGSEVGNTIYF.

The chain couples TRBV12-5 to TRBJ2-3; weak D call: TRBD2 (5 bases). V dropped 3 bases and J dropped 3 bases, with 10 bases sitting between them. This CDR3 spans 14 amino acids. Germline lookup yields CDR1 LGHNT and CDR2 FRNRAP. The CDR3 DNA reads as TGTGCTAGTGGTTTTAGGGAGAGAACAGATACGCAGTATTTT. Encoded protein: CASGFRERTDTQYF.

This clone appeared once. The chain is built from TRBV19 and TRBJ2-3; 8 nucleotides line up with TRBD2. Looked up from germline, CDR1 is LNHDA and CDR2 is SQIVND (reference sequence). After removal of 8 bases from V and 1 base from J, the junction contained 5 bases not matched to a gene. This CDR3 comprises 14 residues. CDR3 DNA sequence: TGTGCCAGTTCCAGCGGGAGCGGCACAGATACGCAGTATTTT. Translating gives CASSSGSGTDTQYF.

The chain uses TRBV28 and TRBJ2-4; D might be TRBD1 (5 bases). V was pared by 0 bases and J by 0 bases, with 9 bases between. Germline V lookup: CDR1 MDHEN, CDR2 SYDVKM. The CDR3 is made up of 16 amino acids. The CDR3 spells CASSLWLGLAKNIQYF. CDR3 DNA: TGTGCCAGCAGTTTATGGCTGGGGCTAGCCAAAAACATTCAGTACTTC.

This chain uses TRBV5-1 with TRBJ1-2; weak D call: TRBD1 (6 bases). Germline V gene sequence: CDR1 SGHRS, CDR2 YFSETQ. The CDR3 contains 12 residues. Trimming left V 4 bases short and J 6 bases short, with 10 bases between. The CDR3 bases are TGCGCCAGCAGCATACAGGGAGATGGCTACACCTTC. The encoded protein is CASSIQGDGYTF.